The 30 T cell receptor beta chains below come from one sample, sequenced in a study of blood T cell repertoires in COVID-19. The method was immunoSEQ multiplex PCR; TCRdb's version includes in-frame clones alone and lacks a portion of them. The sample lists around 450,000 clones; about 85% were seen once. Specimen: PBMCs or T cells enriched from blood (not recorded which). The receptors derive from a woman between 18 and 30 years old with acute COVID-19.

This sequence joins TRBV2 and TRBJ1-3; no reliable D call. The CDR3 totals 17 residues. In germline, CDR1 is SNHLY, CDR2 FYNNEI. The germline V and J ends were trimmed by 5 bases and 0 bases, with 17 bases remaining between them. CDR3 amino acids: CASSRGRPKFSGNTIYF. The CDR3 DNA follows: TGTGCCAGCAGTCGCGGGAGACCCAAGTTCTCTGGAAACACCATATATTTT.

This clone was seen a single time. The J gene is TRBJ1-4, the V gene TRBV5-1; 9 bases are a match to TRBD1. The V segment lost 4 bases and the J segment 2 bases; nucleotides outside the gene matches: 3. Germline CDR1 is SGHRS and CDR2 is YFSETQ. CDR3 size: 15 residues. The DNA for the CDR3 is TGCGCCAGCAGCCACAGGGGGCCCACTAATGAAAAACTGTTTTTT. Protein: CASSHRGPTNEKLFF. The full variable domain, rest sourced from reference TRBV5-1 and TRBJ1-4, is KAGVTQTPRYLIKTRGQQVTLSCSPISGHRSVSWYQQTPGQGLQFLFEYFSETQRNKGNFPGRFSGRQFSNSRSEMNVSTLELGDSALYLCASSHRGPTNEKLFFGSGTQLSVL.

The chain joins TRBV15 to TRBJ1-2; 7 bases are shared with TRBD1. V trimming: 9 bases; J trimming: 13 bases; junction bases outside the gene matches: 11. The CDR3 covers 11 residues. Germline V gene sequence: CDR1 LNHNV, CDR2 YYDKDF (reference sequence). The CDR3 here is CATARDRISTF. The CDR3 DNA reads TGTGCCACTGCCCGGGACAGAATAAGCACCTTC.

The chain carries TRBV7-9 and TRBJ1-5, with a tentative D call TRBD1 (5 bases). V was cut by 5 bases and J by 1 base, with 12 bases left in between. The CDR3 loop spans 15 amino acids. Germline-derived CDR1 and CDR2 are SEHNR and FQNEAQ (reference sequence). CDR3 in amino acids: CASSPQGGSNQPQHF. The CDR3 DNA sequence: TGTGCCAGCAGCCCCCAGGGTGGGAGCAATCAGCCCCAGCATTTT.

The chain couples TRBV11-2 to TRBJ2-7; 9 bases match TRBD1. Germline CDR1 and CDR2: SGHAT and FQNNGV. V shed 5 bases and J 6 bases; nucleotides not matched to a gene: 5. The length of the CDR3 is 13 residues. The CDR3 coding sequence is TGTGCCAGCAGCCCCCAGACAGGGGGCGAGCAGTACTTC. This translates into CASSPQTGGEQYF.

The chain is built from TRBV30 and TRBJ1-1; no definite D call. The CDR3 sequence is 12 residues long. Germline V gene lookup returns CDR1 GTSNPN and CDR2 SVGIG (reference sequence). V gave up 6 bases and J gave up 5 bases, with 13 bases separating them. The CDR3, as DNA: TGTGCCTGCCCCGGGGAGAAGACTGAAGCTTTCTTT. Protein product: CACPGEKTEAFF.

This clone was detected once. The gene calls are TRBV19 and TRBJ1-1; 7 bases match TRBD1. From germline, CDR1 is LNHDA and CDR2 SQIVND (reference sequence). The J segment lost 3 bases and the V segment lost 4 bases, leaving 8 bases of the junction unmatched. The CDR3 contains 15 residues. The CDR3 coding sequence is TGTGCCAGTAGTAACATCCCAGGGGGGTACACTGAAGCTTTCTTT. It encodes CASSNIPGGYTEAFF.

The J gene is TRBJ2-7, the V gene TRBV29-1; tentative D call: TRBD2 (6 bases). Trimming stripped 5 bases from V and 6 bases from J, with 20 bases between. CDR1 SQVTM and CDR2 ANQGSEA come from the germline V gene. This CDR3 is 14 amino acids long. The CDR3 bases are TGCAGCGTTTCGTCTAGACTAGGAGGCTCCGAGCAGTACTTC. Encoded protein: CSVSSRLGGSEQYF.

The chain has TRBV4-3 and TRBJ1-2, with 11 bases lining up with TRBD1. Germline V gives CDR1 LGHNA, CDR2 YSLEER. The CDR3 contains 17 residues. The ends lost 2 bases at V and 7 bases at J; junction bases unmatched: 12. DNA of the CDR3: TGCGCCAGCAGCCAATTTTTCGGACAGGGGGCAGTGAGTGGCTACACCTTC. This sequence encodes CASSQFFGQGAVSGYTF.

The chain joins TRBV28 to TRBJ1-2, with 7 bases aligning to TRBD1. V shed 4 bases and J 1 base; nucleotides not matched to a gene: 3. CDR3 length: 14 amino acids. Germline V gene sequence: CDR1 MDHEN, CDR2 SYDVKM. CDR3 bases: TGTGCCAGCAGTTCCAGGGACAGTAACTATGGCTACACCTTC. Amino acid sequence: CASSSRDSNYGYTF.

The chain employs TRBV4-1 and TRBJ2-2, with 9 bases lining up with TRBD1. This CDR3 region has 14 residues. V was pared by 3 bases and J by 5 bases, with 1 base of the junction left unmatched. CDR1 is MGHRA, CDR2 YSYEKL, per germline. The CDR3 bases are TGCGCCAGCAGCCAGGACAGGGGTACCGGGGAGCTGTTTTTT. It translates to CASSQDRGTGELFF.

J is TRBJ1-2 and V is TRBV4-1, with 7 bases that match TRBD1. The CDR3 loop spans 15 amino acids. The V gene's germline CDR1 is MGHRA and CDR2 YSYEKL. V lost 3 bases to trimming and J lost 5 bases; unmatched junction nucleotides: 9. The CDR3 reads CASSHGTVGVYGYTF. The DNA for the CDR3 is TGCGCCAGCAGCCACGGGACAGTAGGAGTTTATGGCTACACCTTC.

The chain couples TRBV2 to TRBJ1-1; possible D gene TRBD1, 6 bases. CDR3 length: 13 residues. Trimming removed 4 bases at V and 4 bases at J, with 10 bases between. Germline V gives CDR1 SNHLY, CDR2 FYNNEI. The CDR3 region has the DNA TGTGCCAGCAGTGTCTTAGGGGGCACTGAAGCTTTCTTT. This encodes CASSVLGGTEAFF.

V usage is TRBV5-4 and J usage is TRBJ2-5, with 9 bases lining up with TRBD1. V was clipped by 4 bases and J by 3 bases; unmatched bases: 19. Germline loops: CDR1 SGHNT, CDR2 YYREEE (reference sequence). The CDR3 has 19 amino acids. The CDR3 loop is CASSRLGQGKIHAKETQYF. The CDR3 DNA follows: TGTGCCAGCAGCAGGCTGGGACAGGGTAAGATACACGCTAAAGAGACCCAGTACTTC.

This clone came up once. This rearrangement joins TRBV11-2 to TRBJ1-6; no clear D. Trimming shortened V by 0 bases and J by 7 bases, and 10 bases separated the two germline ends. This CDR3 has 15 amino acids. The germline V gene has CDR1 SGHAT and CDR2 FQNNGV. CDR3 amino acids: CASSLDLAGNSPLHF. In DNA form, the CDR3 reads TGTGCCAGCAGCTTAGATTTGGCGGGAAATTCACCCCTCCACTTT.

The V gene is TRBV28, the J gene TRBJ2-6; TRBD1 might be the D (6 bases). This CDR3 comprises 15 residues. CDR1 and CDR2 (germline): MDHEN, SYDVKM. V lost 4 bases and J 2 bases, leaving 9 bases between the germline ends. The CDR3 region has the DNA TGTGCCAGCAGTTCCAGGGGCCCTGGGGCCAACGTCCTGACTTTC. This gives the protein CASSSRGPGANVLTF.

The CDR3 nucleotides are TGTGCCAGCAGTCCGACTAGCGGGGGGGCCTTAATCGGCACAGATACGCAGTATTTT. As protein: CASSPTSGGALIGTDTQYF. This chain uses TRBV27 with TRBJ2-3; 14 nucleotides match TRBD2. Germline loops: CDR1 MNHEY, CDR2 SMNVEV (reference sequence). The CDR3 is made up of 19 amino acids. The junction had 11 bases not matched to a gene; V was cut back by 5 bases and J by 1 base.

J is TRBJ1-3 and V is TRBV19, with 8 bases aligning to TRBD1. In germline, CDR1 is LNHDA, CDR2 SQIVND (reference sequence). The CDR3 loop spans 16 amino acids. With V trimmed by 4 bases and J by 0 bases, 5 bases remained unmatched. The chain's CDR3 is CASSRGQATSGNTIYF. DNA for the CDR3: TGTGCCAGTAGTAGGGGACAGGCCACCTCTGGAAACACCATATATTTT.

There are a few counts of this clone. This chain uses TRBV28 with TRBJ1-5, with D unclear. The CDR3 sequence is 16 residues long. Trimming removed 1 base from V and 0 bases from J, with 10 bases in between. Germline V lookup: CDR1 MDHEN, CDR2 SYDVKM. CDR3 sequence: CASSLFGEYSNQPQHF. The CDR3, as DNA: TGTGCCAGCAGTTTATTCGGGGAATATAGCAATCAGCCCCAGCATTTT.

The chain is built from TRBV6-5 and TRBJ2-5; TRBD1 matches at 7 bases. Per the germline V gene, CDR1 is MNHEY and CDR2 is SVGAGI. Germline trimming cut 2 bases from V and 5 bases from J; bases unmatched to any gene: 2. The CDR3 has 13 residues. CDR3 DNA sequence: TGTGCCAGCAGTTACAACAGGGGTGAGACCCAGTACTTC. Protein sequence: CASSYNRGETQYF.

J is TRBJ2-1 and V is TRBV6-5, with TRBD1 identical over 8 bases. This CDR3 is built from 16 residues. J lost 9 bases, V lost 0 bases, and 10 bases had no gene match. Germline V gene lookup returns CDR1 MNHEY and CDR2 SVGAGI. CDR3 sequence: CASSYSGRGLTFEQFF. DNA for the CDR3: TGTGCCAGCAGTTACTCGGGCAGGGGGCTTACGTTTGAGCAGTTCTTC.

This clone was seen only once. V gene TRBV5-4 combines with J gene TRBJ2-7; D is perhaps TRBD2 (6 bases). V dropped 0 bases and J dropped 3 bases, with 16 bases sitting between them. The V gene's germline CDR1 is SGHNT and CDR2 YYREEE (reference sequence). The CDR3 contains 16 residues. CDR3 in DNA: TGTGCCAGCAGCTTGGGCCTCCTGGCGGGAAACTACGAGCAGTACTTC. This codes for CASSLGLLAGNYEQYF.

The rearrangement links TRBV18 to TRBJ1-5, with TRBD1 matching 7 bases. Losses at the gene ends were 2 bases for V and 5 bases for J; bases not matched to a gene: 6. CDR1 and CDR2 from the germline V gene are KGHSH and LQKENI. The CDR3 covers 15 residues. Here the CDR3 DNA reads TGTGCCAGCTCACCATCGAGACAGGGCCATCAGCCCCAGCATTTT. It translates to CASSPSRQGHQPQHF.

CDR3 sequence (DNA): TGTGCCAGCAGACCTACAGGGTTCGAGACCCAGTACTTC. Residues: CASRPTGFETQYF. The chain couples TRBV6-5 to TRBJ2-5; TRBD1 is a possible D gene (6 bases). Trimming left V 6 bases short and J 5 bases short, with 13 bases between. The length of the CDR3 is 13 residues. The germline gives CDR1 MNHEY, CDR2 SVGAGI.

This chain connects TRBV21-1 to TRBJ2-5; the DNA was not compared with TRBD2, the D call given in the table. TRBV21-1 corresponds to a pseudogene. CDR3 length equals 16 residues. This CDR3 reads CASSRGLAGKQETQYF. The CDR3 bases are TGTGCCAGCAGCAGGGGACTAGCGGGTAAGCAAGAGACCCAGTACTTC.

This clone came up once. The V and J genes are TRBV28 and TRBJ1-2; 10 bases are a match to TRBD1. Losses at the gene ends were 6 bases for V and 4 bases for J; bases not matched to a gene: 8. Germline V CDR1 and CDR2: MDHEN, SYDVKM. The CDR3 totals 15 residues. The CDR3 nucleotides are TGTGCCAGCAGCCTCGGGACAGGGGTTAGCTATGGCTACACCTTC. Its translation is CASSLGTGVSYGYTF.

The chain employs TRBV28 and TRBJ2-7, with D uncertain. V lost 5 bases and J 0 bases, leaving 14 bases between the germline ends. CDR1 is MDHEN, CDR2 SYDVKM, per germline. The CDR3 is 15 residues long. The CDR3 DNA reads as TGTGCCAGCAGTCCACCTCAGGTCAGCTCCTACGAGCAGTACTTC. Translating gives CASSPPQVSSYEQYF.

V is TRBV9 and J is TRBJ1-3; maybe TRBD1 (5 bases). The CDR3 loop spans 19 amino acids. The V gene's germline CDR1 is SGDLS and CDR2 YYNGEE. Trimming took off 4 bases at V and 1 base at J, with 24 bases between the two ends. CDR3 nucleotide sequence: TGTGCCAGCAGCTCAAGTTCCCCATTAGGACAAACTTCTGGAAACACCATATATTTT. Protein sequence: CASSSSSPLGQTSGNTIYF.

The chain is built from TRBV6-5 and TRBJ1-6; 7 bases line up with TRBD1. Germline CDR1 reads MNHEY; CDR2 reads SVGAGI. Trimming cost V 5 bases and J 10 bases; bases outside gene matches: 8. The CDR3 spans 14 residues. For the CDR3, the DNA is TGTGCCAGCAGTACAGGGGATGTAGTGTCACCCCTCCACTTT. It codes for CASSTGDVVSPLHF.

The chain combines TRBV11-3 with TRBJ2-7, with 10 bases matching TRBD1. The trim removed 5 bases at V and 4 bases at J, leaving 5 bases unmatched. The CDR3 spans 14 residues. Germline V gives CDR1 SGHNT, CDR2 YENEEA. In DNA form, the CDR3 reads TGTGCCAGCAGCGCGCGGGACAGGGGATACGAGCAGTACTTC. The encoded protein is CASSARDRGYEQYF.